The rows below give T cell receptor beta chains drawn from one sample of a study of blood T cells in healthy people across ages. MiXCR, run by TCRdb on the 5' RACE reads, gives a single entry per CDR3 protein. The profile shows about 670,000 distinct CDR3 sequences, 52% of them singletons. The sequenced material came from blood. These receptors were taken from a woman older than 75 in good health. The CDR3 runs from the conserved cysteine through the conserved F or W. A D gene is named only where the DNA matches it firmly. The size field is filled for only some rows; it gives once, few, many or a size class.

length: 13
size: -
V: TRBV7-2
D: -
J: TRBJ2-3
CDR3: CASAKVVTDTQYF
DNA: TGTGCCAGCGCTAAAGTTGTCACAGATACGCAGTATTTT

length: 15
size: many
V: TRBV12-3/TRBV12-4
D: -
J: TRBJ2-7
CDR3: CASSTDVTIGVEQYF
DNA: TGTGCCAGCAGCACTGATGTCACTATAGGGGTCGAGCAGTACTTC

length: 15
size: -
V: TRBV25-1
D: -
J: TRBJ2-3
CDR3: CASSESGRGGDTQYF
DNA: TGTGCCAGCAGTGAATCCGGGAGAGGGGGAGATACGCAGTATTTT

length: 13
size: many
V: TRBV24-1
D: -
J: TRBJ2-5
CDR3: CATSAPGEETQYF
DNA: TGTGCCACCAGTGCCCCGGGGGAAGAGACCCAGTACTTC

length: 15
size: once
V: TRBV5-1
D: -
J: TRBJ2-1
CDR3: CASSSTRGPRNEQFF
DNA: TGCGCCAGCAGCTCTACGAGGGGCCCTAGGAATGAGCAGTTCTTC

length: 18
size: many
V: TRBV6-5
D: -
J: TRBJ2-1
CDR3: CASSYRRWHASSYNEQFF
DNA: TGTGCCAGCAGTTACCGACGGTGGCACGCGAGCTCCTACAATGAGCAGTTCTTC

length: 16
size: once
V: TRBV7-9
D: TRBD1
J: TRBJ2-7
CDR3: CASSPRTGKASYEQYF
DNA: TGTGCCAGCAGCCCGAGGACAGGGAAGGCCTCCTACGAGCAGTACTTC

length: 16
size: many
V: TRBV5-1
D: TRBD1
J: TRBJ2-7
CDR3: CASSLVVGTGNHEQYF
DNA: TGCGCCAGCAGCTTGGTTGTTGGGACAGGGAACCACGAGCAGTACTTC

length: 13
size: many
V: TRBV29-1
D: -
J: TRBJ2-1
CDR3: CSFQGGPYNEQFF
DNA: TGCAGCTTCCAGGGCGGGCCCTACAATGAGCAGTTCTTC

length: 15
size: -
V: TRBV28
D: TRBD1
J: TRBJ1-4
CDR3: CASSSSGGLNEKLFF
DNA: TGTGCCAGCAGTTCCTCAGGGGGCCTTAATGAAAAACTGTTTTTT

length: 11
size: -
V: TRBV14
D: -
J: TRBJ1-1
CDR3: CASSRLGEAFF
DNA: TGTGCCAGCAGCCGGCTAGGTGAAGCTTTCTTT

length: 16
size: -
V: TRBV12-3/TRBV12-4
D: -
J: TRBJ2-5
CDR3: CASSSTVRGRQETQYF
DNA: TGTGCCAGCAGTTCGACGGTGAGAGGCCGACAAGAGACCCAGTACTTC

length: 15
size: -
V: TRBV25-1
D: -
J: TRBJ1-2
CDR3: CASSFRDKNNYGYTF
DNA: TGTGCCAGCAGTTTCCGGGACAAGAATAACTATGGCTACACCTTC

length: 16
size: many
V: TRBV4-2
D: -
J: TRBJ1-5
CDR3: CASSQDLGSGNQPQHF
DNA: TGTGCCAGCAGCCAAGACTTGGGGTCAGGCAATCAGCCCCAGCATTTT

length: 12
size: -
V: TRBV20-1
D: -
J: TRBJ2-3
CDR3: CSARFSTDTQYF
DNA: TGCAGTGCTAGGTTCAGCACAGATACGCAGTATTTT

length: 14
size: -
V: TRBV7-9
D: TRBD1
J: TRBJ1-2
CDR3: CASRATGTDYGYTF
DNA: TGTGCCAGCAGAGCCACCGGGACAGATTATGGCTACACCTTC

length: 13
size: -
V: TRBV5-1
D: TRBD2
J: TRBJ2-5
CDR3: CASSARGGRFQYF
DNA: TGCGCCAGCAGCGCTCGTGGCGGGAGGTTTCAGTACTTC

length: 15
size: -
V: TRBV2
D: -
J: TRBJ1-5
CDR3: CASSEQVWGNQPQHF
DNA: TGTGCCAGCAGCGAACAGGTGTGGGGCAATCAGCCCCAGCATTTT

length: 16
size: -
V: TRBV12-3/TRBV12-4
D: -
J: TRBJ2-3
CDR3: CASSLNAEASTDTEYF
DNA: TGTGCCAGCAGTTTAAACGCGGAGGCTAGCACAGATACGGAGTATTTT

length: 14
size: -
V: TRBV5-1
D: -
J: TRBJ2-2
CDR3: CASSPDHKTGELFF
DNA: TGCGCCAGCAGCCCAGATCATAAAACCGGGGAGCTGTTTTTT

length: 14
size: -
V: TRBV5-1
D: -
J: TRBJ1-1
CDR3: CASSPRGLLAEAFF
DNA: TGCGCCAGCAGCCCGCGGGGGCTGTTGGCTGAAGCTTTCTTT

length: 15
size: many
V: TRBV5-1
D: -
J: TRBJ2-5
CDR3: CASSLDTGSWETQYF
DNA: TGCGCCAGCAGCTTGGACACAGGGAGTTGGGAGACCCAGTACTTC

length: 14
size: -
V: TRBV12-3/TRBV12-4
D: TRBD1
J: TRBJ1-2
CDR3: CASSQGQGPNGYTF
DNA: TGTGCCAGCAGTCAGGGACAGGGACCCAATGGCTACACCTTC

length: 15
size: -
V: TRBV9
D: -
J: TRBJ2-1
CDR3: CASSPSGTPSDEQFF
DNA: TGTGCCAGCAGCCCCAGTGGGACTCCCTCGGATGAGCAGTTCTTC

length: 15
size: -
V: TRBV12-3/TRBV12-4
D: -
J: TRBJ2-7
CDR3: CASSFGMDYGCEQYF
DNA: TGTGCCAGCAGTTTTGGGATGGACTACGGATGTGAGCAGTACTTC

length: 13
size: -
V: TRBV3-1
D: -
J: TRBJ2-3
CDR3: CASSQDRDYTQYF
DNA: TGTGCCAGCAGCCAAGATAGGGACTATACGCAGTATTTT

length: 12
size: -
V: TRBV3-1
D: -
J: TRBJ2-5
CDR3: CASSHRFETQYF
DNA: TGTGCCAGCAGCCACCGTTTCGAGACCCAGTACTTC

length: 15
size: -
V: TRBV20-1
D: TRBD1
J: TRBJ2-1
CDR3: CSACPGTGGRNEQFF
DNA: TGCAGTGCTTGTCCCGGGACAGGGGGGAGGAATGAGCAGTTCTTC

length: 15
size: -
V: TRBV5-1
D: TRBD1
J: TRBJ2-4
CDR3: CASSLTWDSKNIQYF
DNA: TGCGCCAGCAGCCTTACGTGGGACAGCAAAAACATTCAGTACTTC

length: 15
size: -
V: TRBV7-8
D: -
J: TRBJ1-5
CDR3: CASSPLTDSNQPQHF
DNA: TGTGCCAGCAGCCCCCTGACAGATAGCAATCAGCCCCAGCATTTT

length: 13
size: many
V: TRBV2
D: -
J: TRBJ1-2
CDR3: CAGTPTWDYGYTF
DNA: TGTGCCGGGACACCTACCTGGGACTATGGCTACACCTTC

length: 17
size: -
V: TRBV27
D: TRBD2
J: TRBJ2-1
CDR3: CAGTSGSRKPLSHEQFF
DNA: TGTGCCGGCACTAGCGGGAGTCGTAAACCCTTGTCCCACGAGCAGTTCTTC

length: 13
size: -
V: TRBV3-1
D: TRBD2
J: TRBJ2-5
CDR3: CASSIAGIETQYF
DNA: TGTGCCAGCAGCATAGCGGGGATTGAGACCCAGTACTTC

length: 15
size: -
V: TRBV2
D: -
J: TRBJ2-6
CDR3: CASSADALGANVLTF
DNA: TGTGCCAGCAGCGCGGACGCTCTTGGGGCCAACGTCCTGACTTTC

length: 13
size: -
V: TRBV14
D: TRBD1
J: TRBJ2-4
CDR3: CASSLDRANIQYF
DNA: TGTGCCAGCAGCCTAGACAGGGCGAACATTCAGTACTTC

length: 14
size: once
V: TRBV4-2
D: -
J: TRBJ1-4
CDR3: CASSQGKRSEKLFF
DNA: TGTGCCAGCAGCCAAGGGAAAAGGAGTGAAAAACTGTTTTTT

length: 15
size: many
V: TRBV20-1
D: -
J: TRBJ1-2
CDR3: CSANRQSLANYGYTF
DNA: TGCAGTGCTAATCGTCAGTCGTTGGCTAACTATGGCTACACCTTC

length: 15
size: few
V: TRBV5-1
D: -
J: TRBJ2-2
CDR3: CASSTGTLNTGELFF
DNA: TGCGCCAGCAGCACCGGGACTCTTAACACCGGGGAGCTGTTTTTT

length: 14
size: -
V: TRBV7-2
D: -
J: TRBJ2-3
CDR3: CASSSAAGPDTQYF
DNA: TGTGCCAGCAGCTCCGCTGCGGGACCAGATACGCAGTATTTT

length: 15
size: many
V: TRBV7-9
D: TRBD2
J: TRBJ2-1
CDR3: CASSSGGSSYNEQFF
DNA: TGTGCCAGCAGCTCCGGGGGGAGCTCCTACAATGAGCAGTTCTTC

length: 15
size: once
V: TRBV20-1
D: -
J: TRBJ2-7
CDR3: CSTSAPAGSHYEQYF
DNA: TGCAGTACTAGTGCCCCTGCCGGCTCACACTACGAGCAGTACTTC

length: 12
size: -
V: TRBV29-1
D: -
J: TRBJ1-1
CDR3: CSGHGGRTEAFF
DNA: TGCAGCGGGCACGGGGGGCGTACTGAAGCTTTCTTT

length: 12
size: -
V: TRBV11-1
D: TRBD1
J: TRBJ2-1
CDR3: CAGSLQGYEQFF
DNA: TGTGCCGGCAGCTTACAGGGGTATGAACAGTTCTTC